Presented here are 4 T cell receptor beta chains from one specimen sequenced in a study of cytomegalovirus exposure and HLA in healthy donors listed by TCRdb under 2017. Library generation was performed with the immunoSEQ multiplex PCR assay. The table comes from immuneACCESS by way of TCRdb, which keeps in-frame sequences with V and J called. Part of the clones is missing from these tables; in studies checked, under half for an unresolved V gene and the rest for unknown reasons. For this sample there are approximately 99,000 clones; approximately 94% appear just once. 0.67% of the sample is held by the ten biggest clonotypes. Sequenced input: PBMCs. The receptors derive from a woman aged 18-35 years in good health and CMV-seronegative.

The V and J genes are TRBV19 and TRBJ2-3, with TRBD2 matching over 8 bases. The CDR3 consists of 18 residues. With 2 bases clipped from V and 0 bases from J, the junction kept 10 bases outside the gene matches. Looked up from germline, CDR1 is LNHDA and CDR2 is SQIVND (reference sequence). CDR3 nucleotide sequence: TGTGCCAGTAGTATATCTGGCGGGGGGCATCCTAGCACAGATACGCAGTATTTT. Its translation is CASSISGGGHPSTDTQYF. The full variable domain, in which reference TRBV19 and TRBJ2-3 provide the parts outside the CDR3, is DGGITQSPKYLFRKEGQNVTLSCEQNLNHDAMYWYRQDPGQGLRLIYYSQIVNDFQKGDIAEGYSVSREKKESFPLTVTSAQKNPTAFYLCASSISGGGHPSTDTQYFGPGTRLTVL.

This sequence joins TRBV6-6 and TRBJ2-7; D is undetermined. The CDR3 consists of 13 residues. Germline V gene lookup returns CDR1 MNHNY and CDR2 SVGAGI (reference sequence). Trimming took off 0 bases at V and 6 bases at J, with 9 bases between the two ends. The CDR3 reads CASSYSGDGEQYF. In DNA, the CDR3 is TGTGCCAGCAGTTACTCGGGCGACGGCGAGCAGTACTTC.

The chain employs TRBV6-5 and TRBJ1-1; perhaps TRBD1 as D (6 bases). Trimming left V 2 bases short and J 0 bases short, with 10 bases between. The germline CDR1 and CDR2 sequences are MNHEY and SVGAGI. The CDR3 has 15 residues. CDR3 sequence (DNA): TGTGCCAGCAGTTACGAGGCAGGGGTGAACACTGAAGCTTTCTTT. It is translated as CASSYEAGVNTEAFF.

This chain connects TRBV10-3 to TRBJ2-7; a weak D match, TRBD1 (6 bases). Per the germline V gene, CDR1 is ENHRY and CDR2 is SYGVKD. The V and J ends lost 2 bases and 5 bases respectively, with 13 bases between them. The CDR3 loop spans 14 amino acids. The CDR3 here is CAISEDVRGNEQYF. The CDR3 nucleotides are TGTGCCATCAGTGAGGACGTCAGGGGAAACGAGCAGTACTTC.